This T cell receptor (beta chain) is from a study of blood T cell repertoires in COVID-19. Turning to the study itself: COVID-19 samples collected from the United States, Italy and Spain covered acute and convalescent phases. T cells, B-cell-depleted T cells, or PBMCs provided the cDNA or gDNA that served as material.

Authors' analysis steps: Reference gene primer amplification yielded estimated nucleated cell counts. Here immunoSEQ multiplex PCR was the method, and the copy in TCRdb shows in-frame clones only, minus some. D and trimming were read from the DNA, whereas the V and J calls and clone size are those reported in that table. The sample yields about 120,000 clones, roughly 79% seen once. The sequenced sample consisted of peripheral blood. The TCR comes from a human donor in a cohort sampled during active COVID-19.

CDR3 amino acids: CASSGLSGANVLTF. CDR3 nucleotides: TGCGCCAGCAGCGGCCTCTCTGGGGCCAACGTCCTGACTTTC. The gene calls are TRBV5-1 and TRBJ2-6; the D is unclear. The CDR3 totals 14 residues. CDR1 and CDR2 from the germline V gene are SGHRS and YFSETQ. V dropped 4 bases and J dropped 0 bases, with 5 bases sitting between them.